This T cell receptor beta chain appears in the sequencing data of a study of cytomegalovirus exposure and HLA in healthy donors. Overall study context: There were around 100 million unique TCR beta sequences, drawn from approximately 180 million T cells, in an earlier analysis.

Turning to this clone: Its specificity is not known.

Trimming stripped 0 bases from V and 8 bases from J, with 13 bases between. The germline gives CDR1 ENHRY, CDR2 SYGVKD. The CDR3 covers 14 residues. The primer mix had 60 Vbeta and 13 Jbeta primers. Sequencing used immunoSEQ multiplex PCR; TCRdb keeps in-frame clones, though not all of them. The repertoire holds roughly 120,000 clones, with approximately 80% as singletons. The study, taken as a whole, reports: Fewer N-insertions (relative to the roughly 630-donor mean) were reportedly seen in an Asian-associated ancestry cluster in a later analysis. The classifier reportedly diagnosed cytomegalovirus status with high sensitivity and specificity.

Sequenced: PBMCs. J is TRBJ1-2 and V is TRBV10-3; D uncertain. The receptor's source is a woman aged 18-35 years in good health and CMV-seropositive. The CDR3 nucleotides read TGTGCCATCAGTGAGTCCCCCGAGGCGGTAGGCTACACCTTC. It encodes CAISESPEAVGYTF.